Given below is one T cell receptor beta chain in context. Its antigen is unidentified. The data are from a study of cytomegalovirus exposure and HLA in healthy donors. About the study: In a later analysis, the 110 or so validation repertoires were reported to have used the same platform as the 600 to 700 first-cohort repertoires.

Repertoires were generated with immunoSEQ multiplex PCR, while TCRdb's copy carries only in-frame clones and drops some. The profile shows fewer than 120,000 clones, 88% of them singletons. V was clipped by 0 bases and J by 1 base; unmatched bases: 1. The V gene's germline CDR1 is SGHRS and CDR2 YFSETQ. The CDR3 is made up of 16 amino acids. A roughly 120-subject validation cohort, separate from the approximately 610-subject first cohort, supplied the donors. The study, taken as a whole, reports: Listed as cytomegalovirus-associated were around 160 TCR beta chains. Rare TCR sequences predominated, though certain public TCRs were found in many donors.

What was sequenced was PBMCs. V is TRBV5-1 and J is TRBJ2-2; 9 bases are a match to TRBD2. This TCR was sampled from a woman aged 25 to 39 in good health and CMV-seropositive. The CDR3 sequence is CASSLVSGGNTGELFF. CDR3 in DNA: TGCGCCAGCAGCTTGGTTAGCGGGGGGAACACCGGGGAGCTGTTTTTT.